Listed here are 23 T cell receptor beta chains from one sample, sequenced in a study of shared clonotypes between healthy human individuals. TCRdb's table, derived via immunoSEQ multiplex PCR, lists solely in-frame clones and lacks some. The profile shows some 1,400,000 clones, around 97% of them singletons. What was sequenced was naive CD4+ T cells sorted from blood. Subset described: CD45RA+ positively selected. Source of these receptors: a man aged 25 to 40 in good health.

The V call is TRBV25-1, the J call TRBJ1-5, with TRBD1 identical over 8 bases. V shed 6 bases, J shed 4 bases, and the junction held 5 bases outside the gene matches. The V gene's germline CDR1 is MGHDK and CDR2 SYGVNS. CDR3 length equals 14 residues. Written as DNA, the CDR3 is TGTGCCAGCAGAGGACAGGGCTGGAATCAGCCCCAGCATTTT. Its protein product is CASRGQGWNQPQHF.

The CDR3 bases are TGTGCCAGCTACCTTAGCGGCCGCACAGATACGCAGTATTTT. This encodes CASYLSGRTDTQYF. The rearrangement joins TRBV28 to TRBJ2-3, with TRBD2 as a possible D gene (6 bases). The CDR3 spans 14 residues. The ends were cut back, 8 bases at V and 1 base at J, with 13 bases in the middle. Germline values: CDR1 MDHEN, CDR2 SYDVKM.

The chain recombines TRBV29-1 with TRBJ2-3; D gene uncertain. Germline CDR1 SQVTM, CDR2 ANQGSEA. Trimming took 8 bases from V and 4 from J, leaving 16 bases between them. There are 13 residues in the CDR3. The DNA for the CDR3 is TGCAGCCCTTGTGAAGTGGATTCAGATACGCAGTATTTT. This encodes CSPCEVDSDTQYF.

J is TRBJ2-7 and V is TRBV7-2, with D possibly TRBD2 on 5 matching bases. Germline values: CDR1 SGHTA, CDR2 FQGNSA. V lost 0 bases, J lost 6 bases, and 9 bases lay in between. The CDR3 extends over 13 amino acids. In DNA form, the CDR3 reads TGTGCCAGCAGCTTAGCTGGACGGGGCGAGCAGTACTTC. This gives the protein CASSLAGRGEQYF.

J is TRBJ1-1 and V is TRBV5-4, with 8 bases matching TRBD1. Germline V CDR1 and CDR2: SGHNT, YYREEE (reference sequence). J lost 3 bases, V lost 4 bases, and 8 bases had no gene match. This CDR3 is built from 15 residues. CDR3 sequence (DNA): TGTGCCAGCAGCCCGCAGGGGGCGGGAGACACTGAAGCTTTCTTT. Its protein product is CASSPQGAGDTEAFF. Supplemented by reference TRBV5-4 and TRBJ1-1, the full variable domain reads ETGVTQSPTHLIKTRGQQVTLRCSSQSGHNTVSWYQQALGQGPQFIFQYYREEENGRGNFPPRFSGLQFPNYSSELNVNALELDDSALYLCASSPQGAGDTEAFFGQGTRLTVV.

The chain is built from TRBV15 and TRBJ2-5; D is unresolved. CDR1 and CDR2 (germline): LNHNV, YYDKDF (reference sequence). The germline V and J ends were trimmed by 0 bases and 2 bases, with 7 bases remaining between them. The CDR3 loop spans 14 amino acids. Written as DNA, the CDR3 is TGTGCCACCAGCAGAGAGGTGAGACAAGAGACCCAGTACTTC. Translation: CATSREVRQETQYF.

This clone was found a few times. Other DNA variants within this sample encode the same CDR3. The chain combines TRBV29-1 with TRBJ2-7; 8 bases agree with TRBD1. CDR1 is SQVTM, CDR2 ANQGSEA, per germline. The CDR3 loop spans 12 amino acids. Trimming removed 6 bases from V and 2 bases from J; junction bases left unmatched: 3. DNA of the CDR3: TGCAGCGTAAGGACAGGGCCCTACGAGCAGTACTTC. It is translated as CSVRTGPYEQYF.

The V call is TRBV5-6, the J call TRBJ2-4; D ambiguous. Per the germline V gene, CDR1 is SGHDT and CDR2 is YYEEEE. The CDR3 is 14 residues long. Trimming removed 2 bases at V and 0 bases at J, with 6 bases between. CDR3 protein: CASSFRLAKNIQYF. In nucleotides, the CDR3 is TGTGCCAGCAGCTTCAGGCTAGCCAAAAACATTCAGTACTTC.

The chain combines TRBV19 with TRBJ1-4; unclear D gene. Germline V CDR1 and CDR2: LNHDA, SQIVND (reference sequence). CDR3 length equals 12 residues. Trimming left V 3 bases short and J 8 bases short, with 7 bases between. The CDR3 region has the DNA TGTGCCAGTAGTATTTCGCGGGAAAAACTGTTTTTT. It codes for CASSISREKLFF. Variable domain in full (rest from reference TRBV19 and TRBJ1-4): DGGITQSPKYLFRKEGQNVTLSCEQNLNHDAMYWYRQDPGQGLRLIYYSQIVNDFQKGDIAEGYSVSREKKESFPLTVTSAQKNPTAFYLCASSISREKLFFGSGTQLSVL.

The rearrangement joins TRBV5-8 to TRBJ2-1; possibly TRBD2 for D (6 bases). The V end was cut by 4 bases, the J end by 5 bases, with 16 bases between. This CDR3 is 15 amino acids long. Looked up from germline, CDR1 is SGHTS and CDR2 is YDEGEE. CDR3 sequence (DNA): TGTGCCAGCAGCCTGGGGGTAGCGGTACACAATGAGCAGTTCTTC. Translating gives CASSLGVAVHNEQFF.

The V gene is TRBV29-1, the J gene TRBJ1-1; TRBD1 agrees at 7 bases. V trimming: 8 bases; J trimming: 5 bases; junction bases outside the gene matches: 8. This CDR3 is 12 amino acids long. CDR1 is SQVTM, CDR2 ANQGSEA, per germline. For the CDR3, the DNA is TGCAGCACAAAGACAGGGAGAACTGAAGCTTTCTTT. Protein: CSTKTGRTEAFF.

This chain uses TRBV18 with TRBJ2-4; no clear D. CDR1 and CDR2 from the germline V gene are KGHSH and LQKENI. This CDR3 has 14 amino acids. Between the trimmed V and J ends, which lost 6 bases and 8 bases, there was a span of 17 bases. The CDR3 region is CASSRRTDRDIQYF. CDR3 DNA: TGTGCCAGCTCGCGACGGACGGATCGGGACATTCAGTACTTC.

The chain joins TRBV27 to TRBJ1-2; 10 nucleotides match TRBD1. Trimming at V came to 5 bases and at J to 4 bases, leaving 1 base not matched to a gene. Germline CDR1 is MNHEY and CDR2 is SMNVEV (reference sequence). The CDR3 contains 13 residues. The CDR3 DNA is TGTGCCAGCAGTAGGGACAGGGGCTATGGCTACACCTTC. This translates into CASSRDRGYGYTF.

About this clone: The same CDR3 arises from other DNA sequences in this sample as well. The CDR3 loop is CASSLGTSGQETQYF. The CDR3 region has the DNA TGCGCCAGCAGCCTCGGGACTAGCGGGCAAGAGACCCAGTACTTC. The rearrangement links TRBV5-1 to TRBJ2-5; 12 nucleotides match TRBD2. J lost 2 bases, V lost 4 bases, and 3 bases had no gene match. Germline assignment: CDR1 SGHRS and CDR2 YFSETQ. The CDR3 length is 15 residues.

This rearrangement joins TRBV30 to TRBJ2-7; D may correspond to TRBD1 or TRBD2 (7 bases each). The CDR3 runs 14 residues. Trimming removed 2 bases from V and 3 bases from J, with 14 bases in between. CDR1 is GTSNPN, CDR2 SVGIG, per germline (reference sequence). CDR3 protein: CAWSNSGTDYEQYF. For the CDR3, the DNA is TGTGCCTGGAGTAACAGCGGGACAGACTACGAGCAGTACTTC.

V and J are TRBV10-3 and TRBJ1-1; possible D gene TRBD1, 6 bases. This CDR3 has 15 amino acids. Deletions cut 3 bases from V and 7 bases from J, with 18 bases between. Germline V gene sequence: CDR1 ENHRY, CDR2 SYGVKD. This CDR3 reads CAISDRAGDRGEAFF. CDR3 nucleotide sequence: TGTGCCATCAGTGACCGGGCAGGGGATCGCGGTGAAGCTTTCTTT.

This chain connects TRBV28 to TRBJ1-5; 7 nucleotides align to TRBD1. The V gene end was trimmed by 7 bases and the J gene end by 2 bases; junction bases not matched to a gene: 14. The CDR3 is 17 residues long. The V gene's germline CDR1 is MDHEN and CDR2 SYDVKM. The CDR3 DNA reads TGTGCCAGCAACCCTCCCGCCAGGGGGGTTGGCAATCAGCCCCAGCATTTT. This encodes CASNPPARGVGNQPQHF.

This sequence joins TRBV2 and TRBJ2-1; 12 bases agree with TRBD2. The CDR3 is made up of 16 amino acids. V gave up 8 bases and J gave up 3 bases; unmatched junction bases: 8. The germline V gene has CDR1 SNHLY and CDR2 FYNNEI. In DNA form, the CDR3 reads TGTGCCAGCGGGGCTAGCGGGAGGGGAGGCTACAATGAGCAGTTCTTC. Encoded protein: CASGASGRGGYNEQFF.

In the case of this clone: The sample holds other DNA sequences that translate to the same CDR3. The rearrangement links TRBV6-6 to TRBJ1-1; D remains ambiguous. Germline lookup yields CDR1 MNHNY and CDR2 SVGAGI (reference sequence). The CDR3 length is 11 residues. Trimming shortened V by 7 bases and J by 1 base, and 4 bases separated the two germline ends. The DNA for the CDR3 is TGTGCCAGCACACAGAACACTGAAGCTTTCTTT. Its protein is CASTQNTEAFF.

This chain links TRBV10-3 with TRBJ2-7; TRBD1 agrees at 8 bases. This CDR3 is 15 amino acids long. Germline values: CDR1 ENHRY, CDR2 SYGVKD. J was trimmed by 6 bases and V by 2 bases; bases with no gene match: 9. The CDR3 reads CAISETGTGESEQYF. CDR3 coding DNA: TGTGCCATCAGTGAGACAGGGACAGGCGAAAGCGAGCAGTACTTC.

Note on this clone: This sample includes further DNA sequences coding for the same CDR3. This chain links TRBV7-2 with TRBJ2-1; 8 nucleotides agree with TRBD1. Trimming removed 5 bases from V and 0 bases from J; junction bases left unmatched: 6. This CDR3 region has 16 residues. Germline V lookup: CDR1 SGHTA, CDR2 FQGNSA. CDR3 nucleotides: TGTGCCAGCAGCCCGCGGACAGGGAGCTCCTACAATGAGCAGTTCTTC. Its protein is CASSPRTGSSYNEQFF.

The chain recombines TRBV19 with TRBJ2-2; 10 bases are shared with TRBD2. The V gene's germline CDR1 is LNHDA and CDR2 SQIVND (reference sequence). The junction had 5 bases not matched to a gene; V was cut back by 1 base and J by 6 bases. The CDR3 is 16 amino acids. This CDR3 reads CASSIGSGRVAGELFF. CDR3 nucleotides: TGTGCCAGTAGTATAGGGAGCGGGAGGGTCGCCGGGGAGCTGTTTTTT.

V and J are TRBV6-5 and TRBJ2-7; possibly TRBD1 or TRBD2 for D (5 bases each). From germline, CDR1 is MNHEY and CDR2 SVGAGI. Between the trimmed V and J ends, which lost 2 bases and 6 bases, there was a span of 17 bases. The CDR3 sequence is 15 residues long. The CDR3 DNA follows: TGTGCCAGCAGTTACGTGGGACGGAGCCTAGGCGAGCAGTACTTC. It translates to CASSYVGRSLGEQYF.